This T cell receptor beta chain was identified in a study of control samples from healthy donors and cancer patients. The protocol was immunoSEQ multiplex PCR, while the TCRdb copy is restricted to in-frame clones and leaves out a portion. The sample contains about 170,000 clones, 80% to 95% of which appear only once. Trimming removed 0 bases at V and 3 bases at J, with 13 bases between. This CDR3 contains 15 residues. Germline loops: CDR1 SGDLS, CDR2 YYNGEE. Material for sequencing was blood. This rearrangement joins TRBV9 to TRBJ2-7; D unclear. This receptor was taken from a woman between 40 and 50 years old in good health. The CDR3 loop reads CASSVGAEPNYEQYF. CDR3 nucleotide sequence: TGTGCCAGCAGCGTAGGGGCGGAACCGAACTACGAGCAGTACTTC.